This record covers a single TCR beta chain. Its antigen is not identified. CDR3 length: 14 amino acids. Germline V gene lookup returns CDR1 KGHSH and CDR2 LQKENI. Unmatched junction bases numbered 9, after V lost 8 bases and J lost 5 bases. This entry belongs to a study of cytomegalovirus exposure and HLA in healthy donors. Findings and limits, study-wide: Among immune exposure information, only CMV serostatus was available.

Primers: 60 Vbeta forward and 13 Jbeta reverse. Method: immunoSEQ multiplex PCR; TCRdb's copy keeps in-frame clones and lacks some. The data hold more than 95,000 clones, with around four fifths observed a single time. This chain uses TRBV18 with TRBJ2-5; 9 nucleotides line up with TRBD2. The TCR was taken from a woman aged 40 to 50 in good health and CMV-seropositive. The sequencing input was PBMCs. The CDR3 protein is CASTSSGVSETQYF. Written as DNA, the CDR3 is TGTGCCAGCACATCTAGCGGGGTTAGCGAGACCCAGTACTTC.